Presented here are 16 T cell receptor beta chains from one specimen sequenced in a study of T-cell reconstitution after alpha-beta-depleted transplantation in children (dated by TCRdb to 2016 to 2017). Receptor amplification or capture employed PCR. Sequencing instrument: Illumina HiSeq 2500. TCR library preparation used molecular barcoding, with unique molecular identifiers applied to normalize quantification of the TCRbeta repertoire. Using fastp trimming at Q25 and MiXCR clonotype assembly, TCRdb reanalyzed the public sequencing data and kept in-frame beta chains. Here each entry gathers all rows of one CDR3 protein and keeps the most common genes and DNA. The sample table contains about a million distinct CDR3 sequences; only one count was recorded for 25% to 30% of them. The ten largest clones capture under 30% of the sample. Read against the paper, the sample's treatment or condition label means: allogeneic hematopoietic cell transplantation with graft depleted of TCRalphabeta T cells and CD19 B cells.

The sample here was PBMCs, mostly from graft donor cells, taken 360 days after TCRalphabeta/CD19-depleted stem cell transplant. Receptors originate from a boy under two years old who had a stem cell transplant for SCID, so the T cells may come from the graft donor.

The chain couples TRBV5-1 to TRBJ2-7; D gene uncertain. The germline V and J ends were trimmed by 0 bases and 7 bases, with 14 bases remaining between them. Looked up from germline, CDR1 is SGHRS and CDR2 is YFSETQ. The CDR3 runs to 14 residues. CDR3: CASSLGAEFQEQYF. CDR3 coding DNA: TGCGCCAGCAGCTTGGGGGCGGAATTCCAGGAGCAGTACTTC.

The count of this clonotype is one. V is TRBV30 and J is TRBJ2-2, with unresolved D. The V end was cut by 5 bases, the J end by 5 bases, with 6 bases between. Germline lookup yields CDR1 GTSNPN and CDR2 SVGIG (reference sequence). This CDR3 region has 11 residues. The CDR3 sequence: CAWDGTGELFF. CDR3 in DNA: TGTGCCTGGGACGGAACCGGGGAGCTGTTTTTT. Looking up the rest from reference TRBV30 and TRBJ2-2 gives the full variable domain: SQTIHQWPATLVQPVGSPLSLECTVEGTSNPNLYWYRQAAGRGLQLLFYSVGIGQISSEVPQNLSASRPQDRQFILSSKKLLLSDSGFYLCAWDGTGELFFGEGSRLTVL.

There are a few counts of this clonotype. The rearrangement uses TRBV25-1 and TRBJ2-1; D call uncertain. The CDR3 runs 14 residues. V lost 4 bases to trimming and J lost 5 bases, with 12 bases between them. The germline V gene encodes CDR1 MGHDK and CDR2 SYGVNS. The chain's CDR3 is CASSAAVGNNEQFF. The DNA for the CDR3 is TGTGCCAGCAGTGCGGCTGTCGGCAACAATGAGCAGTTCTTC.

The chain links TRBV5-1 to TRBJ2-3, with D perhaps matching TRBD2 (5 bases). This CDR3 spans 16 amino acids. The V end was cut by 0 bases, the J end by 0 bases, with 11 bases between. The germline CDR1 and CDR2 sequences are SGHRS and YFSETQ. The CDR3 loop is CASSLGLRRSTDTQYF. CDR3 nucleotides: TGCGCCAGCAGCTTGGGTTTGCGGAGGAGCACAGATACGCAGTATTTT.

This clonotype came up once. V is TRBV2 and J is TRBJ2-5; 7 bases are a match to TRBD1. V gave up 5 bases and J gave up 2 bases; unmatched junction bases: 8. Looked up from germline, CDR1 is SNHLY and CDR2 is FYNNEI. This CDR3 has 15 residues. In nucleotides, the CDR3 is TGTGCCAGCAGTACATGGGACAGATCACAAGAGACCCAGTACTTC. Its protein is CASSTWDRSQETQYF.

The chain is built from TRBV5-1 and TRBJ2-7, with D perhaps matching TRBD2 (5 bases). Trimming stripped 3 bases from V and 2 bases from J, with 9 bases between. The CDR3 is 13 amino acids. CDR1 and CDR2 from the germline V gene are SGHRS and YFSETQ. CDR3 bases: TGCGCCAGCAGCTCGGGAAACCCCTACGAGCAGTACTTC. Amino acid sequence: CASSSGNPYEQYF.

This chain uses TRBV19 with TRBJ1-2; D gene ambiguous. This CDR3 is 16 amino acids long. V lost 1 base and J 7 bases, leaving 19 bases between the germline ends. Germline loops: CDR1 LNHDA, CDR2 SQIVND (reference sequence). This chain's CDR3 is CASSIAPVGAMGGYTF. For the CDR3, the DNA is TGTGCCAGTAGTATAGCCCCAGTAGGAGCCATGGGTGGCTACACCTTC.

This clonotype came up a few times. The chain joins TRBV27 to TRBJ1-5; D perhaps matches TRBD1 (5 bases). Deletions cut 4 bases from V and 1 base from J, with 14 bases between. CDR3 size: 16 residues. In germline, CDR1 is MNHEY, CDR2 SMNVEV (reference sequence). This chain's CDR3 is CASSSLGWDSNQPQHF. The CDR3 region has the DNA TGTGCCAGCAGTTCCCTGGGGTGGGACAGCAATCAGCCCCAGCATTTT.

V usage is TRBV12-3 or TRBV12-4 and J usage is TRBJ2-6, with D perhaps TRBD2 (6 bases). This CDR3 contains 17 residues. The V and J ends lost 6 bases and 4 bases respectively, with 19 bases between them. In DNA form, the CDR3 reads TGTGCCAGCAGAACCCAATTAGGAGGGTCGGGGGCCAACGTCCTGACTTTC. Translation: CASRTQLGGSGANVLTF.

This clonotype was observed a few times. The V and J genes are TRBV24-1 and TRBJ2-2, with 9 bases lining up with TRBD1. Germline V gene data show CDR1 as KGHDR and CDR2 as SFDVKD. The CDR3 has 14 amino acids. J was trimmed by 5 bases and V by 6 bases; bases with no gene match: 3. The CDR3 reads CATSRTGATGELFF. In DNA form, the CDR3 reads TGTGCCACCAGTAGGACAGGGGCGACCGGGGAGCTGTTTTTT.

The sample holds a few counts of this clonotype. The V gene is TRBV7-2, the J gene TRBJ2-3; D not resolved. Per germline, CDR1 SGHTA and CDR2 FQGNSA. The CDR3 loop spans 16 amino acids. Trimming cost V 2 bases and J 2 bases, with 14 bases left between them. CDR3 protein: CASSLRPTQITDTQYF. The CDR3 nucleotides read TGTGCCAGCAGCTTAAGACCCACTCAAATCACAGATACGCAGTATTTT.

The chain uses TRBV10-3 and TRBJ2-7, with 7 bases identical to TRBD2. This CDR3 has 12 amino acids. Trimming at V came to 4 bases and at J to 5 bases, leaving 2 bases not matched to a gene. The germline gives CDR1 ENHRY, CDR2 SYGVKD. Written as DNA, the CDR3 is TGTGCCATCAGTGGCGGGGGTAACGAGCAGTACTTC. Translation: CAISGGGNEQYF.

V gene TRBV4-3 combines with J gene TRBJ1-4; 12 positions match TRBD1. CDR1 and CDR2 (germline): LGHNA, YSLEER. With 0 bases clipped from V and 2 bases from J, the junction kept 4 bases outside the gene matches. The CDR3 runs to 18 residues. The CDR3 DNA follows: TGCGCCAGCAGCCAAGACCCAGGGACAGGGGGCACTAATGAAAAACTGTTTTTT. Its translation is CASSQDPGTGGTNEKLFF.

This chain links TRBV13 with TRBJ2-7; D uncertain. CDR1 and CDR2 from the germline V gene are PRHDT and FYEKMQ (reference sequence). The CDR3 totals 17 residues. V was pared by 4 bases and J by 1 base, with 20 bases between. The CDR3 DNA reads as TGTGCCAGCAGCTCTACCCCGGCAGTAGAGAATTCCTACGAGCAGTACTTC. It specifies CASSSTPAVENSYEQYF.

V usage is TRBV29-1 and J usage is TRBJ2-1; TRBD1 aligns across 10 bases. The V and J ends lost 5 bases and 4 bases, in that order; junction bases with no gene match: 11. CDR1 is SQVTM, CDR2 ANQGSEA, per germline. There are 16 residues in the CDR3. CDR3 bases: TGCAGCGTTCGAAGTCAGCCGGGACAGGGGTACAATGAGCAGTTCTTC. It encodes CSVRSQPGQGYNEQFF.

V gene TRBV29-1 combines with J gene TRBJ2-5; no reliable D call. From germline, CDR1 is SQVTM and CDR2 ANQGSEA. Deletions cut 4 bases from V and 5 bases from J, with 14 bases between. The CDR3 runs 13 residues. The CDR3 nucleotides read TGCAGCGTTGGCCCACAGTGGATGGAGACCCAGTACTTC. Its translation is CSVGPQWMETQYF.